Below are 26 T cell receptor beta chains sequenced from a single sample in a study of cytomegalovirus exposure and HLA in healthy donors. The PCR contained 60 Vbeta and 13 Jbeta primers. This table comes from immunoSEQ multiplex PCR, and its TCRdb copy is limited to in-frame clones, with some not included. The data contain around 140,000 clones, roughly four fifths of them singletons. Input material: PBMCs. These receptor sequences come from a man aged 18 to 30 in good health and CMV-seropositive.

The DNA for the CDR3 is TGCAGCGTTGGAGTAGAGGGATCTACCTACGAGCAGTACTTC. It encodes CSVGVEGSTYEQYF. The chain couples TRBV29-1 to TRBJ2-7, with a tentative D call TRBD2 (5 bases). Trimming left V 4 bases short and J 2 bases short, with 15 bases between. The CDR3 consists of 14 residues. Germline CDR1 SQVTM, CDR2 ANQGSEA.

The V gene is TRBV6-1, the J gene TRBJ1-3; D remains unclear. Trimming took 4 bases from V and 1 from J, leaving 11 bases between them. Germline values: CDR1 MNHNS, CDR2 SASEGT. The CDR3 totals 15 residues. The chain's CDR3 is CASSALRGSGNTIYF. CDR3 in DNA: TGTGCCAGCAGTGCCCTAAGAGGTTCTGGAAACACCATATATTTT.

This clone came up once. V gene TRBV19 combines with J gene TRBJ1-2, with 9 bases identical to TRBD1. Germline trimming cut 5 bases from V and 8 bases from J; bases unmatched to any gene: 6. The CDR3 runs 13 residues. CDR1 LNHDA and CDR2 SQIVND come from the germline V gene (reference sequence). The CDR3 DNA sequence: TGTGCCAGTAGTGAAGGGACAGGGACCGGCTACACCTTC. Translation gives CASSEGTGTGYTF.

The gene calls are TRBV20-1 and TRBJ2-7; 7 bases match TRBD1. This CDR3 has 11 amino acids. The germline gives CDR1 DFQATT, CDR2 SNEGSKA (reference sequence). V was pared by 6 bases and J by 4 bases, with 3 bases of the junction left unmatched. The DNA of the CDR3 is TGCAGTGCCCAGGGGGTTTACGAGCAGTACTTC. It yields the protein CSAQGVYEQYF.

This chain uses TRBV5-1 with TRBJ1-2, with D hard to call. Trimming removed 4 bases from V and 4 bases from J, with 14 bases in between. The CDR3 spans 14 residues. CDR1 and CDR2 from the germline V gene are SGHRS and YFSETQ. CDR3 DNA: TGCGCCAGCAGCCCCTCCCAACCGAGCTATGGCTACACCTTC. It codes for CASSPSQPSYGYTF.

The chain couples TRBV7-6 to TRBJ2-7; 8 positions match TRBD1. J was trimmed by 6 bases and V by 5 bases; bases with no gene match: 3. Germline CDR1 reads SGHVS; CDR2 reads FNYEAQ. This CDR3 spans 12 amino acids. The DNA for the CDR3 is TGTGCCAGCAGCACGGGGACAGGCGAGCAGTACTTC. Protein product: CASSTGTGEQYF.

This clone is a singleton in its sample. V gene TRBV19 combines with J gene TRBJ1-1, with 7 bases aligning to TRBD1. The CDR3 spans 16 residues. Germline CDR1 is LNHDA and CDR2 is SQIVND (reference sequence). The trim removed 3 bases at V and 5 bases at J, leaving 12 bases unmatched. The CDR3 loop is CASSIVRQGAKTEAFF. In DNA, the CDR3 is TGTGCCAGTAGTATCGTGAGACAGGGTGCAAAAACTGAAGCTTTCTTT. The full variable domain, in which reference TRBV19 and TRBJ1-1 provide the parts outside the CDR3, is DGGITQSPKYLFRKEGQNVTLSCEQNLNHDAMYWYRQDPGQGLRLIYYSQIVNDFQKGDIAEGYSVSREKKESFPLTVTSAQKNPTAFYLCASSIVRQGAKTEAFFGQGTRLTVV.

This clone was recorded only once. V and J are TRBV7-9 and TRBJ2-1; TRBD2 agrees at 10 bases. V gave up 5 bases and J gave up 0 bases; unmatched junction bases: 4. The CDR3 length is 16 residues. CDR1 and CDR2 from the germline V gene are SEHNR and FQNEAQ (reference sequence). CDR3 protein: CASSPASGSSYNEQFF. CDR3 nucleotide sequence: TGTGCCAGCAGCCCGGCTAGCGGGAGCTCCTACAATGAGCAGTTCTTC.

This chain connects TRBV28 to TRBJ1-2; 7 bases are shared with TRBD1. V shed 6 bases and J 4 bases; nucleotides not matched to a gene: 8. The CDR3 covers 14 residues. Germline CDR1 MDHEN, CDR2 SYDVKM. The CDR3 DNA is TGTGCCAGCAGGTACATGACAGGGAGCTATGGCTACACCTTC. This gives the protein CASRYMTGSYGYTF.

The V and J genes are TRBV6-1 and TRBJ2-1, with D possibly matching TRBD1 (6 bases). V gave up 6 bases and J gave up 10 bases, with 19 bases separating them. The CDR3 is 14 amino acids. Germline CDR1 reads MNHNS; CDR2 reads SASEGT. Here the CDR3 DNA reads TGTGCCAGCAGACTCCAGGGGCCTGCTAACGAGCAGTTCTTC. As protein: CASRLQGPANEQFF.

This chain connects TRBV15 to TRBJ2-5; a weak D match, TRBD2 (6 bases). The CDR3 covers 14 residues. V was clipped by 7 bases and J by 3 bases, with 15 bases between them. The germline gives CDR1 LNHNV, CDR2 YYDKDF (reference sequence). Written as DNA, the CDR3 is TGTGCCACCACCCGGGGGTACGAGAAAGAGACCCAGTACTTC. This sequence encodes CATTRGYEKETQYF.

This clone was picked up one time. The V call is TRBV4-1, the J call TRBJ2-7; possibly TRBD1 for D (6 bases). The CDR3 sequence is 15 residues long. Germline V gene data show CDR1 as MGHRA and CDR2 as YSYEKL. The germline V and J ends were trimmed by 3 bases and 5 bases, with 17 bases remaining between them. CDR3: CASSQINRARHEQYF. Written as DNA, the CDR3 is TGCGCCAGCAGCCAGATTAACAGGGCGCGCCACGAGCAGTACTTC.

This sequence joins TRBV9 and TRBJ2-2; 11 positions match TRBD1. This CDR3 has 17 residues. Trimming removed 2 bases from V and 0 bases from J; junction bases left unmatched: 3. Germline V CDR1 and CDR2: SGDLS, YYNGEE. The CDR3 region is CASSVGTGGPNTGELFF. In DNA, the CDR3 is TGTGCCAGCAGCGTTGGGACAGGGGGTCCGAACACCGGGGAGCTGTTTTTT.

The chain joins TRBV19 to TRBJ2-3, with D possibly matching TRBD2 (6 bases). The V end lost 0 bases, the J end lost 4 bases, and 14 bases lay between the germline ends. The CDR3 runs 16 residues. Germline V gene lookup returns CDR1 LNHDA and CDR2 SQIVND (reference sequence). The CDR3 DNA reads TGTGCCAGTAGTATAGATCGTCCGGGAGTATCAGATACGCAGTATTTT. Translating it yields CASSIDRPGVSDTQYF.

The chain joins TRBV27 to TRBJ1-1, with 10 positions matching TRBD1. The CDR3 sequence is 15 residues long. V lost 6 bases, J lost 2 bases, and 6 bases stayed unmatched. Germline loops: CDR1 MNHEY, CDR2 SMNVEV (reference sequence). The DNA for the CDR3 is TGTGCCAGCAGCCGAAGACAGGGGGCTAACACTGAAGCTTTCTTT. Its translation: CASSRRQGANTEAFF.

V and J are TRBV2 and TRBJ2-2; TRBD1 might be the D (6 bases). V dropped 6 bases and J dropped 6 bases, with 14 bases sitting between them. Germline V gene data show CDR1 as SNHLY and CDR2 as FYNNEI. This CDR3 contains 14 residues. DNA of the CDR3: TGTGCCAGCAGCACGAACACAGGGTCCGGGGAGCTGTTTTTT. Translated: CASSTNTGSGELFF.

The chain recombines TRBV7-3 with TRBJ1-1, with 9 nucleotides matching TRBD1. With V trimmed by 4 bases and J by 3 bases, 3 bases remained unmatched. The CDR3 runs to 14 residues. The germline gives CDR1 SGHTA, CDR2 FQGTGA. The CDR3 DNA reads as TGTGCCAGCAGCTCGACAGGGGGTGACACTGAAGCTTTCTTT. It yields the protein CASSSTGGDTEAFF.

The chain carries TRBV9 and TRBJ1-1; D unclear. V was trimmed by 0 bases and J by 10 bases, leaving 7 bases between them. Germline-derived CDR1 and CDR2 are SGDLS and YYNGEE. The CDR3 sequence is 11 residues long. CDR3 sequence (DNA): TGTGCCAGCAGCGTAGGAGGGAGAGCTTTCTTT. Amino acid sequence: CASSVGGRAFF.

V is TRBV28 and J is TRBJ2-1; 10 nucleotides line up with TRBD1. The CDR3 has 17 residues. The trim removed 3 bases at V and 3 bases at J, leaving 8 bases unmatched. CDR1 is MDHEN and CDR2 is SYDVKM in the germline V gene. DNA of the CDR3: TGTGCCAGCAGTTTCGGGGGCGGGGACAGGGGCTACAATGAGCAGTTCTTC. This encodes CASSFGGGDRGYNEQFF.

The J gene is TRBJ2-7, the V gene TRBV4-1, with 9 bases matching TRBD1. From germline, CDR1 is MGHRA and CDR2 YSYEKL. This CDR3 has 18 amino acids. The V segment lost 1 base and the J segment 2 bases; nucleotides outside the gene matches: 12. The CDR3 loop is CASSQAQGGDRAPYEQYF. The CDR3 DNA sequence: TGCGCCAGCAGCCAAGCCCAAGGGGGGGACAGGGCGCCCTACGAGCAGTACTTC.

This clone was detected only a few times. The chain combines TRBV30 with TRBJ1-2; a weak D match, TRBD1 (6 bases). V lost 2 bases and J 4 bases, leaving 17 bases between the germline ends. This CDR3 contains 15 residues. Germline V CDR1 and CDR2: GTSNPN, SVGIG (reference sequence). The CDR3 sequence is CAWSNGRGGPYGYTF. The CDR3, as DNA: TGTGCCTGGAGTAACGGACGGGGGGGCCCCTATGGCTACACCTTC.

The chain links TRBV19 to TRBJ1-5; 7 nucleotides agree with TRBD1. Germline assignment: CDR1 LNHDA and CDR2 SQIVND (reference sequence). This CDR3 region has 15 residues. V lost 6 bases, J lost 6 bases, and 11 bases stayed unmatched. CDR3 nucleotide sequence: TGTGCCAGTAGAGGACAGGTAACCCTGGCTCAGCCCCAGCATTTT. Protein product: CASRGQVTLAQPQHF.

The chain joins TRBV28 to TRBJ2-5; D possibly corresponds to TRBD2 (6 bases). From germline, CDR1 is MDHEN and CDR2 SYDVKM. Trimming removed 3 bases at V and 4 bases at J, with 15 bases between. CDR3 size: 15 residues. CDR3 residues: CASSFGREERETQYF. The DNA for the CDR3 is TGTGCCAGCAGTTTCGGCAGGGAGGAAAGAGAGACCCAGTACTTC.

This chain's CDR3 is CASSVYKNTEAFF. In DNA, the CDR3 is TGCGCCAGCAGCGTTTACAAGAACACTGAAGCTTTCTTT. The rearrangement links TRBV5-1 to TRBJ1-1; D not certain. Between the trimmed V and J ends, which lost 4 bases and 1 base, there was a span of 8 bases. CDR3 length: 13 amino acids. Germline V gene data show CDR1 as SGHRS and CDR2 as YFSETQ.

The chain recombines TRBV6-1 with TRBJ2-1; TRBD1 agrees at 8 bases. Germline CDR1 reads MNHNS; CDR2 reads SASEGT. This CDR3 has 13 residues. The V gene end was trimmed by 6 bases and the J gene end by 7 bases; junction bases not matched to a gene: 5. The CDR3 nucleotides read TGTGCCAGCAGCGGGACAGGAAAGAATGAGCAGTTCTTC. Amino acid sequence: CASSGTGKNEQFF.

This chain joins TRBV5-1 and TRBJ2-5, with unresolved D. This CDR3 comprises 12 residues. Germline V CDR1 and CDR2: SGHRS, YFSETQ. V dropped 2 bases and J dropped 1 base, with 3 bases sitting between them. In nucleotides, the CDR3 is TGCGCCAGCAGCTTTCGCCAAGAGACCCAGTACTTC. Residues: CASSFRQETQYF.